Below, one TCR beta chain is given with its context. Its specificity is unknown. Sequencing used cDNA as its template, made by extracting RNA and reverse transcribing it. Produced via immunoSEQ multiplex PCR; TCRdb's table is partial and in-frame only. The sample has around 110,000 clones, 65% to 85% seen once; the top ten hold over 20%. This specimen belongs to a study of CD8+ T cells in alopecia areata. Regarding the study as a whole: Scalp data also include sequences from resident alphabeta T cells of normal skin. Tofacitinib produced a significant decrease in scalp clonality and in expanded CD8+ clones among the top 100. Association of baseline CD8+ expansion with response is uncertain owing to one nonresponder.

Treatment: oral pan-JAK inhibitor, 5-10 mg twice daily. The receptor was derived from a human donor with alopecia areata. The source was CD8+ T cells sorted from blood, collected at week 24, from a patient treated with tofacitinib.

The CDR3 loop reads CASSPAGTSFQETQYF. The CDR3 region has the DNA TGCGCCAGCAGCCCCGCCGGGACTAGCTTTCAAGAGACCCAGTACTTC. V gene TRBV5-1 combines with J gene TRBJ2-5, with TRBD2 matching over 9 bases. After removal of 4 bases from V and 2 bases from J, the junction contained 9 bases not matched to a gene. This CDR3 comprises 16 residues. Germline CDR1 SGHRS, CDR2 YFSETQ.